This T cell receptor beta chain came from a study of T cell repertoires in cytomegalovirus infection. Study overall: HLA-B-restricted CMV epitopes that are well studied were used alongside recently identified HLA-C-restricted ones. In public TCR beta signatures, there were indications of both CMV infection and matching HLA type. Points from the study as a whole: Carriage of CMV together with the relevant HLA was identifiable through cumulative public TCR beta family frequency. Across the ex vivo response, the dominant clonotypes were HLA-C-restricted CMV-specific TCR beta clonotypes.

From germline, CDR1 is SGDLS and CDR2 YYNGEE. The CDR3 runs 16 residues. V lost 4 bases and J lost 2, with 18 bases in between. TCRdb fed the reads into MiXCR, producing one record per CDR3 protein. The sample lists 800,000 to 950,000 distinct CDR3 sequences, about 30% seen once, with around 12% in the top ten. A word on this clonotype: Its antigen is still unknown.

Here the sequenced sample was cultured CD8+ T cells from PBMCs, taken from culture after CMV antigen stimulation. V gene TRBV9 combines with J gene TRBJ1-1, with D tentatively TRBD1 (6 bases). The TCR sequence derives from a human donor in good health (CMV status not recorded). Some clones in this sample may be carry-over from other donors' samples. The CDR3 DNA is TGTGCCAGCAGCCCAGGGAACAGGGTACATAACACTGAAGCTTTCTTT. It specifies CASSPGNRVHNTEAFF.